This T cell receptor (beta chain) was obtained from a study of blood T cell repertoires in COVID-19. The sample holds one count of this clone. Method: immunoSEQ multiplex PCR; TCRdb's copy keeps in-frame clones and lacks some. There are 120,000 to 150,000 clones in the sample; around 80% occur only once, and approximately 40% lies in the top ten. The CDR3 is 13 residues long. Looked up from germline, CDR1 is SGHTA and CDR2 is FQGNSA. Trimming took off 5 bases at V and 7 bases at J, with 14 bases between the two ends. The chain carries TRBV7-2 and TRBJ1-2; TRBD1 might be the D (6 bases). This TCR derives from a human donor in a cohort sampled during active COVID-19. Specimen: peripheral blood. The CDR3, as DNA: TGTGCCAGCAGCACCCGGACAGCCCTTGGCTACACCTTC. This codes for CASSTRTALGYTF.